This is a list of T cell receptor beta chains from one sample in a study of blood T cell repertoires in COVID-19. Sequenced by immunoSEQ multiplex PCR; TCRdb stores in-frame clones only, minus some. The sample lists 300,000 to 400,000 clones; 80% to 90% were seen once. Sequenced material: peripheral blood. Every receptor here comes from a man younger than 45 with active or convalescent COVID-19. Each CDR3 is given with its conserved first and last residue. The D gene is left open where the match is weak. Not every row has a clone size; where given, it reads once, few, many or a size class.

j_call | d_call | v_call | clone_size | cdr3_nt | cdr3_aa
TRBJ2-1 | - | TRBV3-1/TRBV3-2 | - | TGTGCCAGCAGCCAACATCACGTCGGACACGGTGAGCAGTTCTTC | CASSQHHVGHGEQFF
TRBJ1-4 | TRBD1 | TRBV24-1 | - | TGTGCCACCTTAAACGGGACAGGGTCAGAAAAACTGTTTTTT | CATLNGTGSEKLFF
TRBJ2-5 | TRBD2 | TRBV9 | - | TGTGCCAGCAGCGTAGGGTCAGCGGGGGGCGGGGAGACCCAGTACTTC | CASSVGSAGGGETQYF
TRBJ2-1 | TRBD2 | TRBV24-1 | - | TGTGCCACCAGTGATTTGCAGTCTAGCGGGGGGGCCAATGAGCAGTTCTTC | CATSDLQSSGGANEQFF
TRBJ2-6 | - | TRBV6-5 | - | TGTGCCAGCACCGGGTCCGTCTCTGGGGCCAACGTCCTGACTTTC | CASTGSVSGANVLTF
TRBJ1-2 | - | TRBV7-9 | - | TGTGCCAGCAGACCCCACCAACGCCAGGGGACCCGCCATGGCTACACCTTC | CASRPHQRQGTRHGYTF
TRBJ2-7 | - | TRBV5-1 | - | TGCGCCAGCAGCTTGGGTGGGGGGGCTAGCTCCTACGAGCAGTACTTC | CASSLGGGASSYEQYF
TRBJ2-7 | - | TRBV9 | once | TGTGCCAGCAGCGTAGTGGGGGGAAACTACGAGCAGTACTTC | CASSVVGGNYEQYF
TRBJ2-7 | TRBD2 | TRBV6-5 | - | TGTGCCAGCAGTTACACTAGCGGAAGCAACTACGAGCAGTACTTC | CASSYTSGSNYEQYF
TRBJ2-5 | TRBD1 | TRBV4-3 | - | TGCGCCAGCGGCCGGGACAGGGTAGGGACCCAGTACTTC | CASGRDRVGTQYF
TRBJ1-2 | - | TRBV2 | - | TGTGCCAGCAGTGAAGACAGGGACGGCTACACCTTC | CASSEDRDGYTF
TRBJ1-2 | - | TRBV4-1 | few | TGCGCCAGCAGCCTCCCCAGCAGGATGTATGGCTACACCTTC | CASSLPSRMYGYTF
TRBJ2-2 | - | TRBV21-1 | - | TGTGCCAGCAGCAAAGTTAGCGGGGGGCCTCAAGCCGGGGAGCTGTTTTTT | CASSKVSGGPQAGELFF
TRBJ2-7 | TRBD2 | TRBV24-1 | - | TGTGCCCTTGGGGGGGTCCGTTCCTACGAGCAGTACTTC | CALGGVRSYEQYF
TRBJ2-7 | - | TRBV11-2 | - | TGTGCCAGCAGCCCACTTCCGGGAGTGTCGTACGAGCAGTACTTC | CASSPLPGVSYEQYF
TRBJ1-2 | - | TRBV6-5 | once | TGTGCCAGCACCCTGGGGGGGAGAGGCTACACCTTC | CASTLGGRGYTF
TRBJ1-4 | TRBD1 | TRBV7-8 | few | TGTGCCAGCAGCTTCGGACAGGGAGAAAAACTGTTTTTT | CASSFGQGEKLFF
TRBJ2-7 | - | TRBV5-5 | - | TGTGCCAGCAGCACCTCTAGAACCTACGAGCAGTACTTC | CASSTSRTYEQYF
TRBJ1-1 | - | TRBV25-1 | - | TGTGCCAGCATGGGAGGGGCCACTGAAGCTTTCTTT | CASMGGATEAFF
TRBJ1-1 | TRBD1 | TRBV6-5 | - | TGTGCCAGCAGCACAGGGGCTGAAGCTTTCTTT | CASSTGAEAFF
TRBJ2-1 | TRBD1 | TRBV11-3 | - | TGTGCCAGCAGCTGGGACAGCTCCTACAATGAGCAGTTCTTC | CASSWDSSYNEQFF
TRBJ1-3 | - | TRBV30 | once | TGTGCCTGGAGTGACGGGGGGACGCCCTCTGGAAACACCATATATTTT | CAWSDGGTPSGNTIYF
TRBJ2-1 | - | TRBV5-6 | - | TGTGCCAGCAGCTTGACTAGCCCGTCAGGTGAGCAGTTCTTC | CASSLTSPSGEQFF
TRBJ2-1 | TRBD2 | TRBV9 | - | TGTGCCAGCAGCGTAGGGATAGCGGGAGGAATTGAGCAGTTCTTC | CASSVGIAGGIEQFF
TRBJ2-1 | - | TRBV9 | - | TGTGCCAGCAGCCTCAGGGCCGGGACCAGGGGTGAGCAGTTCTTC | CASSLRAGTRGEQFF
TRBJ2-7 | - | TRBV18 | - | TGTGCCAGCTCACAGGGAGTTCAGGACGAGCAGTACTTC | CASSQGVQDEQYF
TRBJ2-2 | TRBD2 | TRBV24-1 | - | TGTGCCACCAGTGAGCTGTCTAGCGGGGGCACCGGGGAGCTGTTTTTT | CATSELSSGGTGELFF
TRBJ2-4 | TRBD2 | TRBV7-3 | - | TGTGCCAGCAGCCCACGGGGGGGCCATGGCATTCAGTACTTC | CASSPRGGHGIQYF
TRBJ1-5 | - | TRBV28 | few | TGTGCCAGCAGTTTTAGGACACTAAATCAGCCCCAGCATTTT | CASSFRTLNQPQHF
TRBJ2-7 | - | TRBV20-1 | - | TGCAGTGCTAGTGGTTGGCAGGGGACCTCCTACGAGCAGTACTTC | CSASGWQGTSYEQYF
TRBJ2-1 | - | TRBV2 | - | TGTGCCAGCAGCTCTCTCACAGGGAACAATGAGCAGTTCTTC | CASSSLTGNNEQFF
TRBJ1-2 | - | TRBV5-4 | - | TGTGCCAGCAGCTGGAGCCCGGGAGGCTACACCTTC | CASSWSPGGYTF
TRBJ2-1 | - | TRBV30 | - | TGTGCCTGGGGGGGCTATGAGCAGTTCTTC | CAWGGYEQFF
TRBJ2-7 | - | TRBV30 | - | TGTGCCTGGAGTGTCCACTTTGGAGGGATCACCTACGAGCAGTACTTC | CAWSVHFGGITYEQYF
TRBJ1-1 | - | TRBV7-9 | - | TGTGCCAGCAGCTTAGAATGGTTGGGTATCGCGGGAGCTTTCTTT | CASSLEWLGIAGAFF
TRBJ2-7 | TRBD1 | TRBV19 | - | TGTGCCAGTACCCGAGGACAGGGGCTGGCCTACGAGCAGTACTTC | CASTRGQGLAYEQYF
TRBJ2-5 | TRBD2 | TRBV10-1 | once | TGCGCCAGCAGTGAGTCTCGGGATACTAGTTCGGTCCCGGGGGGGTGGACCCAGTACTTC | CASSESRDTSSVPGGWTQYF
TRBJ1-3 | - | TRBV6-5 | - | TGTGCCAGCAGTTACTCCCCGGGGGCTGGAAACACCATATATTTT | CASSYSPGAGNTIYF
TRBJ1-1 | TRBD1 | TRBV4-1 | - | TGCGCCAGCAGCCAAGATCGGACAGGGAAGGGGACTGAAGCTTTCTTT | CASSQDRTGKGTEAFF
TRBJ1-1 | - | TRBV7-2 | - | TGTGCCAGCAGCTTAGTAGGAGGGGTGAACACTGAAGCTTTCTTT | CASSLVGGVNTEAFF
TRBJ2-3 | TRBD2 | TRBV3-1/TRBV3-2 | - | TGTGCCAGCAGCGTTACTAGCGGGGACACAGATACGCAGTATTTT | CASSVTSGDTDTQYF
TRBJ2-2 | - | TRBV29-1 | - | TGCAGCGTTTCCCACAGGACCGGGGAGCTGTTTTTT | CSVSHRTGELFF
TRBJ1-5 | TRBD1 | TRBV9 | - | TGTGCCAGCAGCACCGAGACAGGGCACAATCAGCCCCAGCATTTT | CASSTETGHNQPQHF
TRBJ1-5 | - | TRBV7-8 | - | TGTGCCAGCAGCCCTAGTACTACAACGCGGCAGCCCCAGCATTTT | CASSPSTTTRQPQHF
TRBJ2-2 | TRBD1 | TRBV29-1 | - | TGCAGCGGGGGGGACAGGGTCACCGGGGAGCTGTTTTTT | CSGGDRVTGELFF
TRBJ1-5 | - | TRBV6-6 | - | TGTGCCAGCAGAGAACTCCAGGGACTGGGTCAGCCCCAGCATTTT | CASRELQGLGQPQHF
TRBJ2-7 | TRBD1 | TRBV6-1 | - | TGTGCCAGCAGTGAAGCCACTCTCCGGGACAGGGGAATGTGGCAGTACTTC | CASSEATLRDRGMWQYF
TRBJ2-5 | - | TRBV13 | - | TGTGCCAGCAGCAAAGGAGGAGGGTGGCAAGAGACCCAGTACTTC | CASSKGGGWQETQYF
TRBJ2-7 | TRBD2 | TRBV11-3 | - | TGTGCCAGCAGCCCTAGACTGAGCGGGGGGTCCTACGAGCAGTACTTC | CASSPRLSGGSYEQYF
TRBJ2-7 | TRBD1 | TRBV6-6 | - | TGTGCCAGCAGTTACCCGGGACAGGGGACCTACGAGCAGTACTTC | CASSYPGQGTYEQYF
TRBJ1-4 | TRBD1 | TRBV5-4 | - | TGTGCCGTCAGCCCCCCCTCCGGGACAGGGAGTGAAAAACTGTTTTTT | CAVSPPSGTGSEKLFF
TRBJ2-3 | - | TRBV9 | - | TGTGCCAGCAGCCCCCCTCTCCCCCATACGCAGTATTTT | CASSPPLPHTQYF
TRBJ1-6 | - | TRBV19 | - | TGTGCCAGTAGTAGGGCCCCCGGCAGCACAGATTCACCCCTCCACTTT | CASSRAPGSTDSPLHF
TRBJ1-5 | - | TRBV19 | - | TGTGCCAGTAGTATACACACAGGCAATCAGCCCCAGCATTTT | CASSIHTGNQPQHF
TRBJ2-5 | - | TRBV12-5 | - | TGTGCTAGTGGGCGGGCCCTCCTGTACTTC | CASGRALLYF